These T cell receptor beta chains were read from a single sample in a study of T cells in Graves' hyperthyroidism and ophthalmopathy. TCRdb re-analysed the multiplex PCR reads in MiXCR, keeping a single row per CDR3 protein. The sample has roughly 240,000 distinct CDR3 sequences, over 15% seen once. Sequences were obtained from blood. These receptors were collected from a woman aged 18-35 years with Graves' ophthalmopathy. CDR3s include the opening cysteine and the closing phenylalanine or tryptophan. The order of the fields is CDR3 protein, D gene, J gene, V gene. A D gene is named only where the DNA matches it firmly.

CDR3aa: CSARDFTGQGNTEAFF; d_gene: TRBD1; j_gene: TRBJ1-1; v_gene: TRBV20-1
CDR3aa: CSVEVGAYLYEQYF; d_gene: NA; j_gene: TRBJ2-7; v_gene: TRBV29-1
CDR3aa: CSALSGVHYGYTF; d_gene: NA; j_gene: TRBJ1-2; v_gene: TRBV20-1
CDR3aa: CSATFGQRDEKLFF; d_gene: NA; j_gene: TRBJ1-4; v_gene: TRBV20-1
CDR3aa: CASSTELFF; d_gene: NA; j_gene: TRBJ1-4; v_gene: TRBV19
CDR3aa: CAISEPGTGGDGYTF; d_gene: TRBD1; j_gene: TRBJ1-2; v_gene: TRBV10-3
CDR3aa: CASSPTGGHQPQHF; d_gene: TRBD1; j_gene: TRBJ1-5; v_gene: TRBV19
CDR3aa: CAWSPWDVSSGGYTF; d_gene: NA; j_gene: TRBJ1-2; v_gene: TRBV30
CDR3aa: CASSDLRGNSPLHF; d_gene: NA; j_gene: TRBJ1-6; v_gene: TRBV2
CDR3aa: CASSEVQGAAFF; d_gene: TRBD1; j_gene: TRBJ1-1; v_gene: TRBV7-9
CDR3aa: CASSRTGAVNQPQHF; d_gene: NA; j_gene: TRBJ1-5; v_gene: TRBV3-1
CDR3aa: CASRWGTAYNSPLHF; d_gene: NA; j_gene: TRBJ1-6; v_gene: TRBV12-3/TRBV12-4
CDR3aa: CASTSGLEAYNEQFF; d_gene: TRBD2; j_gene: TRBJ2-1; v_gene: TRBV2
CDR3aa: CASRSGQGTGELFF; d_gene: NA; j_gene: TRBJ2-2; v_gene: TRBV6-1
CDR3aa: CASSKQQGGHEQFF; d_gene: NA; j_gene: TRBJ2-1; v_gene: TRBV2
CDR3aa: CASSEGRQFF; d_gene: NA; j_gene: TRBJ2-1; v_gene: TRBV2
CDR3aa: CASSLNRGFTDTQYF; d_gene: NA; j_gene: TRBJ2-3; v_gene: TRBV11-2
CDR3aa: CASSPGGQETQYF; d_gene: TRBD2; j_gene: TRBJ2-5; v_gene: TRBV3-1
CDR3aa: CASSYLTGPRNTEAFF; d_gene: NA; j_gene: TRBJ1-1; v_gene: TRBV6-5
CDR3aa: CASSGTGTGGEKLFF; d_gene: TRBD1; j_gene: TRBJ1-4; v_gene: TRBV28
CDR3aa: CASRPGSSYEQYF; d_gene: NA; j_gene: TRBJ2-7; v_gene: TRBV7-9
CDR3aa: CASSHIAVNTEAFF; d_gene: NA; j_gene: TRBJ1-1; v_gene: TRBV3-1
CDR3aa: CASSPQKLLSETQYF; d_gene: NA; j_gene: TRBJ2-5; v_gene: TRBV18
CDR3aa: CASSPSGRQNEQFF; d_gene: TRBD2; j_gene: TRBJ2-1; v_gene: TRBV7-9
CDR3aa: CASSQGEGTPSYNEQFF; d_gene: NA; j_gene: TRBJ2-1; v_gene: TRBV5-4
CDR3aa: CASSPRTGGPDEQYF; d_gene: TRBD1; j_gene: TRBJ2-7; v_gene: TRBV7-2
CDR3aa: CASSLVGGGYTF; d_gene: NA; j_gene: TRBJ1-2; v_gene: TRBV5-8
CDR3aa: CASSTTDNTEAFF; d_gene: NA; j_gene: TRBJ1-1; v_gene: TRBV7-9
CDR3aa: CASSSDRTGGAGELFF; d_gene: TRBD1; j_gene: TRBJ2-2; v_gene: TRBV27
CDR3aa: CAWSRGAEGNQPQHF; d_gene: NA; j_gene: TRBJ1-5; v_gene: TRBV30
CDR3aa: CASSHGKVTSTDTQYF; d_gene: NA; j_gene: TRBJ2-3; v_gene: TRBV7-9
CDR3aa: CATSDGLAGEDEQFF; d_gene: TRBD2; j_gene: TRBJ2-1; v_gene: TRBV24-1
CDR3aa: CATSRDNSYTF; d_gene: NA; j_gene: TRBJ1-2; v_gene: TRBV15
CDR3aa: CASSIGDRSYNEQFF; d_gene: NA; j_gene: TRBJ2-1; v_gene: TRBV19
CDR3aa: CASSQDRGTYEQYF; d_gene: TRBD1; j_gene: TRBJ2-7; v_gene: TRBV7-2
CDR3aa: CASSRAGTNYEQYF; d_gene: NA; j_gene: TRBJ2-7; v_gene: TRBV6-2/TRBV6-3
CDR3aa: CASSFIGGLVEQYF; d_gene: NA; j_gene: TRBJ2-7; v_gene: TRBV27
CDR3aa: CASSPTYSRSVLFGDEQYF; d_gene: NA; j_gene: TRBJ2-7; v_gene: TRBV12-3/TRBV12-4
CDR3aa: CASRTGDPMHRPYGYTF; d_gene: TRBD1; j_gene: TRBJ1-2; v_gene: TRBV27
CDR3aa: CASTVSDQYNEQFF; d_gene: NA; j_gene: TRBJ2-1; v_gene: TRBV6-1
CDR3aa: CASSLDVVGSEKLFF; d_gene: NA; j_gene: TRBJ1-4; v_gene: TRBV11-2
CDR3aa: CASRGQGGNYGYTF; d_gene: TRBD1; j_gene: TRBJ1-2; v_gene: TRBV6-1
CDR3aa: CASSSTRDRVYLGTEAFF; d_gene: TRBD1; j_gene: TRBJ1-1; v_gene: TRBV5-8
CDR3aa: CASSQGNANTEAFF; d_gene: NA; j_gene: TRBJ1-1; v_gene: TRBV3-1